Described below is a single T cell receptor beta chain sequence and its context. The target antigen is unknown. The table came from immunoSEQ multiplex PCR; TCRdb's copy has only in-frame clones and leaves some out. The sample holds under 150,000 clones, approximately 91% seen once. The record originates from a study of T cell responses to AZD1222 COVID-19 vaccine. Broader study findings: Only six or seven AZD1222 recipients were seropositive at baseline.

Germline V CDR1 and CDR2: SGHVS, FQNEAQ. The CDR3 runs to 13 residues. V was pared by 3 bases and J by 3 bases, with 6 bases between. The specimen comprised peripheral blood, sampled 28 days after the second AZD1222 dose. V usage is TRBV7-8 and J usage is TRBJ1-3; maybe TRBD1 (5 bases). The clonotype originates from an adult who received the AZD1222 COVID-19 vaccine. The CDR3 protein is CASSFTGGNTIYF. CDR3 nucleotide sequence: TGTGCCAGCAGCTTTACAGGTGGAAACACCATATATTTT.